This record looks at one TCR beta chain sequence and its context. The antigen is undetermined. This record comes from a study of CD4 T cell repertoires in COVID-19. The germline gives CDR1 MDHEN, CDR2 SYDVKM. Deletions cut 2 bases from V and 12 bases from J, with 16 bases between. This CDR3 comprises 14 residues. The memory T cells were sequenced right after ex vivo isolation, without culture. The data were produced by immunoSEQ multiplex PCR, yet TCRdb's version contains in-frame clones alone and is incomplete. The table shows about 75,000 clones, with 83% occurring only once. Whole-study results and caveats: Between about 7 and 28% of SARS-CoV-2 clonotypes also appeared in SARS-CoV and/or HKU1 spike cultures.

The specimen comprised CD4+ T cells from peripheral blood, sampled after recovery from COVID-19. This receptor was taken from a human donor who had COVID-19. The chain is built from TRBV28 and TRBJ1-4; no clear D. The CDR3 sequence is CASSLGGDWDELFF. For the CDR3, the DNA is TGTGCCAGCAGTTTAGGTGGGGATTGGGATGAACTGTTTTTT. The complete variable domain, with remaining parts taken from reference TRBV28 and TRBJ1-4, reads DVKVTQSSRYLVKRTGEKVFLECVQDMDHENMFWYRQDPGLGLRLIYFSYDVKMKEKGDIPEGYSVSREKKERFSLILESASTNQTSMYLCASSLGGDWDELFFGSGTQLSVL.